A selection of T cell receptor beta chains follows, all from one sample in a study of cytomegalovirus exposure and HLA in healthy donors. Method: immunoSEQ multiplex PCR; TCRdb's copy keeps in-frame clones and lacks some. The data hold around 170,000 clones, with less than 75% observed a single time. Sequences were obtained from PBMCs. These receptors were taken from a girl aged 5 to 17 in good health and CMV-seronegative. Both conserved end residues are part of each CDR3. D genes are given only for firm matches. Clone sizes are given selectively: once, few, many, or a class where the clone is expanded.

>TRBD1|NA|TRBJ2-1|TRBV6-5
TGTGCCAGCAGTCCAGGGGACAGAAACAATGAGCAGTTCTTC
CASSPGDRNNEQFF
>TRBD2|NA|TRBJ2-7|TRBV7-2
TGTGCCAGCAGCCCCCGGACTAGCGGGGGAATCGAGCAGTACTTC
CASSPRTSGGIEQYF
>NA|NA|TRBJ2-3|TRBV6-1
TGTGCCAGCAGTGATAGCACTAGCCGCCGAGATACGCAGTATTTT
CASSDSTSRRDTQYF
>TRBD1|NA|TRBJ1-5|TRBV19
TGTGCCAGTAGCAATCTGGAAAAACAGGGGCAGCATTTT
CASSNLEKQGQHF
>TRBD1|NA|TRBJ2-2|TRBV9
TGTGCCAGCAGCGACCCCGGACAGGACACCGGGGAGCTGTTTTTT
CASSDPGQDTGELFF
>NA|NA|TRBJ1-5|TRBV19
TGTGCCACCTCCTCAGTCGTCAATCAGCCCCAGCATTTT
CATSSVVNQPQHF
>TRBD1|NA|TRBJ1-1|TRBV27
TGTGCCATCGTAAACAGGGGGCGAGGAGAAGCTTTCTTT
CAIVNRGRGEAFF
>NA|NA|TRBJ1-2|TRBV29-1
TGCAGCGTTGAAGATCTGGAGGGAATCTATAGCTACACCTTC
CSVEDLEGIYSYTF
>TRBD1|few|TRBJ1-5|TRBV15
TGTGCCACCAGCAGATACCCGGGGGCCTGGACAGGGGATCAGCCCCAGCATTTT
CATSRYPGAWTGDQPQHF
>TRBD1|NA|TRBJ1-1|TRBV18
TGTGCCAGCTCATTAAACAGGGGGGACACTGAAGCTTTCTTT
CASSLNRGDTEAFF
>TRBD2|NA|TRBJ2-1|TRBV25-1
TGTGCCAGCAGTTTGCTAGCGGGGGGGCTTTTTAGGTACAATGAGCAGTTCTTC
CASSLLAGGLFRYNEQFF
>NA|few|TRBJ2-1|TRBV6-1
TGTGCCAGCAGTGAAGCGCGCTCTCTTTTGGACTCCCAGCTGGAGCAGTTCTTC
CASSEARSLLDSQLEQFF
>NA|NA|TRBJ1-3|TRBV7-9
TGTGCCAGCAGCTTAGTTCGCGGGGGTAACACCATATATTTT
CASSLVRGGNTIYF
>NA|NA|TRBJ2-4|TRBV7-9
TGTGCCAGCAGCTTTCCGGACACGAAAAACATTCAGTACTTC
CASSFPDTKNIQYF
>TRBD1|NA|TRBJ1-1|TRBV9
TGTGCCAGCTCCCCAACAGGGGGCGCGACCACTGAAGCTTTCTTT
CASSPTGGATTEAFF
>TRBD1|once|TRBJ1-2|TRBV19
TGTGCCAGTAGGGGGACAGGAGGGTATGGCTACACCTTC
CASRGTGGYGYTF
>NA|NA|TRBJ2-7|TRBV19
TGTGCCAGTAGTGGGCAGGAAGTCTACGAGCAGTACTTC
CASSGQEVYEQYF
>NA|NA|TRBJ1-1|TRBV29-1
TGCAGCGTTGTACGGTCGGTCGGAGACAACACTGAAGCTTTCTTT
CSVVRSVGDNTEAFF
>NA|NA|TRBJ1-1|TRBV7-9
TGTGCCAGCAGCACCTCGGCCGGCGGCACTGAAGCTTTCTTT
CASSTSAGGTEAFF
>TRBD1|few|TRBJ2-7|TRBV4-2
TGTGCCAGCAGCCCAAGTTTGGGACAGCCGTCCTACGAGCAGTACTTC
CASSPSLGQPSYEQYF
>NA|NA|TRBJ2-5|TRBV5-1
TGCGCCAGCAGCGAGGCGGCACCACAAGAGACCCAGTACTTC
CASSEAAPQETQYF
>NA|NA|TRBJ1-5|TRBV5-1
TGCGCCAGCAGCTTGGGTACCCAGGGTACCAATCAGCCCCAGCATTTT
CASSLGTQGTNQPQHF
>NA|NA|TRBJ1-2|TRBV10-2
TGCGCCAGCAGTGAGTCGCTAAGCGGGTATGGCTACACCTTC
CASSESLSGYGYTF
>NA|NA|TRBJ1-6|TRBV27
TGTGCCAGCAGTTTGGGGGGATCCTTCAATTCACCCCTCCACTTT
CASSLGGSFNSPLHF
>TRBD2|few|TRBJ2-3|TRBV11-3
TGTGCCAGCAGCTTATTAGCGGGGGGTACGCAGTATTTT
CASSLLAGGTQYF
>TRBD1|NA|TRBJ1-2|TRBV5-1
TGCGCCAGCAGTGAGGGTGGACAGGTGCGGTATGGCTACACCTTC
CASSEGGQVRYGYTF
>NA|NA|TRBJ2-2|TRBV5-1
TGCGCCAGCAGGGAGGCCGGGGAGCTGTTTTTT
CASREAGELFF
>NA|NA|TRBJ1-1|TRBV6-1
TGTGCCAGCAAGCCCAGGGTATTGGACACTGAAGCTTTCTTT
CASKPRVLDTEAFF
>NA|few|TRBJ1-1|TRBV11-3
TGTGCCAGCAGCTCCGGGAGGACTGAAGCTTTCTTT
CASSSGRTEAFF
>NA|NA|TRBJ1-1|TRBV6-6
TGTGCCAGCAGTTACTCGGGGGGGGGCATGAACACTGAAGCTTTCTTT
CASSYSGGGMNTEAFF
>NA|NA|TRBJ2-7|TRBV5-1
TGCGCCAGCAGCTTGGTGCAGGGTAGCTACGAGCAGTACTTC
CASSLVQGSYEQYF
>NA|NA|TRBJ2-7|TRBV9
TGTGCCAGCAGCGCTCTTACAGGCGCGGGGGAGCAGTACTTC
CASSALTGAGEQYF
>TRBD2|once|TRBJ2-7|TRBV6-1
TGTGCCAGCCGAGGAATACGGGGGGGCGAAGGGGAGCAGTACTTC
CASRGIRGGEGEQYF
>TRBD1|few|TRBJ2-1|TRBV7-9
TGTGCCAGCAGCATTGCGGACAGGGTCGTATCCAATGAGCAGTTCTTC
CASSIADRVVSNEQFF
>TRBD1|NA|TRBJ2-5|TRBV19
TGTGCCAGTAAGACAGGGGGCTCCGGGGGGACCCAGTACTTC
CASKTGGSGGTQYF
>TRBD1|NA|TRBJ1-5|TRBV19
TGTGCCAGTAGTATAGTCAGGGGTCACAGGGGTGGTCTCCAGCATTTT
CASSIVRGHRGGLQHF
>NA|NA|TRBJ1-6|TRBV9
TGTGCCAGCAGCGAGGGGGGGCTAGGGTCACCCCTCCACTTT
CASSEGGLGSPLHF
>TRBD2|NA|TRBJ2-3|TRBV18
TGTGCCAGCTCACCAACAGCGGGGGGCCATACGCAGTATTTT
CASSPTAGGHTQYF
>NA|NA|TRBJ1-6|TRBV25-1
TGTGCCAGCACCAGGGGAGTTGGTAATTCACCCCTCCACTTT
CASTRGVGNSPLHF
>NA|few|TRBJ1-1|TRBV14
TGTGCCAGCAGCCTACAGGGGAACACTGAAGCTTTCTTT
CASSLQGNTEAFF